This passage covers 16 T cell receptor beta chains from one sample sequenced in a study of T cell changes during pregnancy in multiple sclerosis. The repertoire was sequenced with immunoSEQ multiplex PCR; TCRdb's copy has only in-frame clones and lacks some. The repertoire consists of approximately 40,000 clones, with around 89% occurring once and the leading ten covering more than 0.95%. The input for sequencing was CD4+ T cells from peripheral blood mononuclear cells, taken in the second trimester of pregnancy. These receptors were collected from a female donor with multiple sclerosis, enrolled in a pregnancy study.

This sequence joins TRBV6-5 and TRBJ1-6; TRBD1 matches at 7 bases. Germline loops: CDR1 MNHEY, CDR2 SVGAGI. V lost 5 bases to trimming and J lost 7 bases; unmatched junction nucleotides: 8. The CDR3 consists of 15 residues. The chain's CDR3 is CASSGQGGRNSPLHF. For the CDR3, the DNA is TGTGCCAGCAGTGGGCAAGGGGGCCGGAATTCACCCCTCCACTTT.

This chain links TRBV4-2 with TRBJ2-2; possibly TRBD2 for D (6 bases). The CDR3 loop spans 22 amino acids. V lost 0 bases and J lost 1, with 27 bases in between. The germline gives CDR1 LGHNA, CDR2 YNFKEQ. CDR3 sequence reads: CASSQDIWAGRNPTLNTGELFF. As DNA, the CDR3 is TGTGCCAGCAGCCAAGATATTTGGGCCGGGAGAAATCCTACCCTGAACACCGGGGAGCTGTTTTTT.

V gene TRBV14 combines with J gene TRBJ2-7; D is ambiguous. Between the trimmed V and J ends, which lost 1 base and 3 bases, there was a span of 13 bases. Germline lookup yields CDR1 SGHDN and CDR2 FVKESK. The CDR3 contains 15 residues. CDR3 region: CASSQGTTNRYEQYF. Here the CDR3 DNA reads TGTGCCAGCAGCCAAGGAACAACCAACCGCTACGAGCAGTACTTC.

This clone has a single count. The genes are TRBV9 and TRBJ2-7; D perhaps matches TRBD1 (5 bases). V lost 3 bases and J lost 0, with 13 bases in between. Germline V gene data show CDR1 as SGDLS and CDR2 as YYNGEE. The CDR3 is made up of 15 amino acids. CDR3 amino acids: CASSGGHLDSYEQYF. The CDR3 DNA sequence: TGTGCCAGCAGCGGTGGACACCTCGACTCCTACGAGCAGTACTTC.

The V and J genes are TRBV15 and TRBJ1-5; maybe TRBD1 (6 bases). Germline V lookup: CDR1 LNHNV, CDR2 YYDKDF (reference sequence). Trimming cost V 5 bases and J 5 bases, with 16 bases left between them. The CDR3 covers 15 residues. In nucleotides, the CDR3 is TGTGCCACCAGCGGTTTACAGGGAAGAGATCAGCCCCAGCATTTT. Translation gives CATSGLQGRDQPQHF.

This clone was observed once. The chain has TRBV5-1 and TRBJ2-3, with a tentative D call TRBD2 (6 bases). The V and J ends lost 2 bases and 5 bases respectively, with 15 bases between them. This CDR3 has 15 residues. Per the germline V gene, CDR1 is SGHRS and CDR2 is YFSETQ. The CDR3 sequence: CASSLRGTQLDTQYF. CDR3 bases: TGCGCCAGCAGCTTACGGGGGACTCAATTAGATACGCAGTATTTT.

This chain uses TRBV15 with TRBJ2-5, with 7 bases lining up with TRBD1. The DNA end lines up better with TRBJ2-7; the J call may be wrong. In germline, CDR1 is LNHNV, CDR2 YYDKDF (reference sequence). The CDR3 runs 14 residues. CDR3: CATSRGDSSYEQYF. The CDR3 bases are TGTGCCACCAGCAGAGGGGACAGCTCCTACGAGCAGTACTTC.

V usage is TRBV18 and J usage is TRBJ1-5; no clear D gene. CDR1 is KGHSH and CDR2 is LQKENI in the germline V gene. V was cut by 1 base and J by 4 bases, with 11 bases left in between. The CDR3 is 15 amino acids. CDR3 region: CASSPRGGMNQPQHF. CDR3 nucleotides: TGTGCCAGCTCACCACGGGGAGGGATGAATCAGCCCCAGCATTTT.

The CDR3: CASSLIQGKSEAFF. The CDR3 nucleotides are TGTGCCAGCAGCTTAATACAGGGGAAGTCTGAAGCTTTCTTT. The rearrangement links TRBV7-2 to TRBJ1-1; 7 positions agree with TRBD1. The trim removed 2 bases at V and 6 bases at J, leaving 6 bases unmatched. This CDR3 comprises 14 residues. CDR1 is SGHTA and CDR2 is FQGNSA in the germline V gene.

The chain employs TRBV29-1 and TRBJ1-1; TRBD1 matches at 7 bases. V shed 4 bases and J 6 bases; nucleotides not matched to a gene: 11. Per germline, CDR1 SQVTM and CDR2 ANQGSEA. There are 14 residues in the CDR3. Here the CDR3 reads CSVVLDRVTSEAFF. CDR3 sequence (DNA): TGCAGCGTTGTGCTAGACAGGGTTACATCTGAAGCTTTCTTT.

V is TRBV6-6 and J is TRBJ2-1, with D maybe TRBD1 (5 bases). V was cut by 6 bases and J by 5 bases, with 8 bases left in between. The CDR3 contains 12 residues. Germline V gives CDR1 MNHNY, CDR2 SVGAGI (reference sequence). CDR3: CASRVGDNEQFF. In DNA, the CDR3 is TGTGCCAGCAGAGTAGGGGACAATGAGCAGTTCTTC.

CDR3 nucleotide sequence: TGCGCCAGCAGCAGGGGACAGGGCACTGAAGCTTTCTTT. Amino acid sequence: CASSRGQGTEAFF. This chain connects TRBV5-1 to TRBJ1-1; 9 nucleotides agree with TRBD1. V was clipped by 4 bases and J by 4 bases; unmatched bases: 2. This CDR3 spans 13 amino acids. Germline V gives CDR1 SGHRS, CDR2 YFSETQ.

This clone was observed a few times. The chain uses TRBV6-1 and TRBJ1-2; 8 positions agree with TRBD1. The V segment lost 10 bases and the J segment 7 bases; nucleotides outside the gene matches: 11. The germline gives CDR1 MNHNS, CDR2 SASEGT. There are 13 residues in the CDR3. The CDR3, as DNA: TGTGCCACCCGACAGGGGTTAGTGGCTGGCTACACCTTC. Its protein is CATRQGLVAGYTF.

This clone was picked up a small number of times. The chain carries TRBV2 and TRBJ1-5; TRBD1 agrees at 10 bases. CDR1 and CDR2 (germline): SNHLY, FYNNEI. The trim removed 7 bases at V and 7 bases at J, leaving 10 bases unmatched. The CDR3 totals 15 residues. The CDR3 loop is CASTLTGGVGQPQHF. The CDR3, as DNA: TGTGCCAGCACCCTGACAGGGGGCGTTGGACAGCCCCAGCATTTT. Full variable domain (rest looked up from reference TRBV2 and TRBJ1-5): EPEVTQTPSHQVTQMGQEVILRCVPISNHLYFYWYRQILGQKVEFLVSFYNNEISEKSEIFDDQFSVERPDGSNFTLKIRSTKLEDSAMYFCASTLTGGVGQPQHFGDGTRLSIL.

V gene TRBV28 combines with J gene TRBJ2-7; D remains unclear. Trimming left V 11 bases short and J 5 bases short, with 19 bases between. The CDR3 consists of 13 residues. CDR1 is MDHEN, CDR2 SYDVKM, per germline. The chain's CDR3 is CASTPQLPDEQYF. The CDR3 nucleotides are TGTGCCTCCACGCCACAGCTCCCTGACGAGCAGTACTTC.

This chain uses TRBV5-1 with TRBJ2-1, with 12 positions matching TRBD2. CDR3 size: 19 residues. Germline V gives CDR1 SGHRS, CDR2 YFSETQ. The ends lost 2 bases at V and 7 bases at J; junction bases unmatched: 16. The chain's CDR3 is CASSLSGGLTSGSTNEQFF. CDR3 nucleotide sequence: TGCGCCAGCAGCTTATCAGGGGGCTTGACTAGCGGGAGTACTAATGAGCAGTTCTTC.